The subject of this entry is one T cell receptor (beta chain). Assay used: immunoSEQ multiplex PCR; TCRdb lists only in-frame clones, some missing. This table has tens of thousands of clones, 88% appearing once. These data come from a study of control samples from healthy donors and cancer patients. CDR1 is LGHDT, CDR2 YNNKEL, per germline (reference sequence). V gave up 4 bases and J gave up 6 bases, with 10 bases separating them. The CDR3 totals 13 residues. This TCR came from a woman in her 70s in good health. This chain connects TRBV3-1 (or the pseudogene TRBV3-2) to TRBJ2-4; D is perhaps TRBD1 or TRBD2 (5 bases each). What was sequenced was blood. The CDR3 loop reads CASSPGGGNIQYF. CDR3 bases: TGTGCCAGCAGCCCAGGTGGGGGAAACATTCAGTACTTC.